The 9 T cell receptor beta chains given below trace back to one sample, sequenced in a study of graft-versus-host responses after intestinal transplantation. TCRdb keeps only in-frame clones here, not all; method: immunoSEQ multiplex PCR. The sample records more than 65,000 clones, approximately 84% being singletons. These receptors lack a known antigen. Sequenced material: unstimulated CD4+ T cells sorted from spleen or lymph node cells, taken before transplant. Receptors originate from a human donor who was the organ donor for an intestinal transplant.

CDR3 in amino acids: CASSPEDRGETQYF. The CDR3 DNA reads TGCGCCAGCAGCCCAGAGGACAGGGGAGAGACCCAGTACTTC. This chain connects TRBV4-1 to TRBJ2-5, with 9 bases identical to TRBD1. Germline trimming cut 4 bases from V and 4 bases from J; bases unmatched to any gene: 4. The CDR3 runs to 14 residues. The germline gives CDR1 MGHRA, CDR2 YSYEKL.

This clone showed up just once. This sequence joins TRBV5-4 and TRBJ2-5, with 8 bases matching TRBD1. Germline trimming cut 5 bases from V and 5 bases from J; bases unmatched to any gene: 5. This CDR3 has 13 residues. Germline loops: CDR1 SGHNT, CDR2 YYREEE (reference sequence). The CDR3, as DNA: TGTGCCAGCAGTCCTAGACAGGGGGAGACCCAGTACTTC. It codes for CASSPRQGETQYF.

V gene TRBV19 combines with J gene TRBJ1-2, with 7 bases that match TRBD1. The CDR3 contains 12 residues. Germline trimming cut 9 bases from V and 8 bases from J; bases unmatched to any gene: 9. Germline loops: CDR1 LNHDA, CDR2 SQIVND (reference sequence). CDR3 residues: CASKTGASGYTF. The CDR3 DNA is TGTGCCAGCAAAACAGGGGCCAGCGGCTACACCTTC.

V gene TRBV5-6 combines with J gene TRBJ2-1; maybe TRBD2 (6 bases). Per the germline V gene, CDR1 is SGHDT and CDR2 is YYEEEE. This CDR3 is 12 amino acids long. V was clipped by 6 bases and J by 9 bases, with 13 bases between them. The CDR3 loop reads CASIPRRGEQFF. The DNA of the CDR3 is TGTGCCAGCATCCCTAGGAGGGGTGAGCAGTTCTTC. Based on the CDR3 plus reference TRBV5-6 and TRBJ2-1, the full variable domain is DAGVTQSPTHLIKTRGQQVTLRCSPKSGHDTVSWYQQALGQGPQFIFQYYEEEERQRGNFPDRFSGHQFPNYSSELNVNALLLGDSALYLCASIPRRGEQFFGPGTRLTVL.

CDR3 DNA sequence: TGTGCCAGCAGCTTGGCCTTGGAGACCCAGTACTTC. The encoded protein is CASSLALETQYF. This sequence joins TRBV5-6 and TRBJ2-5; D not resolved. The V end lost 0 bases, the J end lost 5 bases, and 5 bases lay between the germline ends. CDR1 SGHDT and CDR2 YYEEEE come from the germline V gene. The CDR3 runs to 12 residues. Supplemented by reference TRBV5-6 and TRBJ2-5, the full variable domain reads DAGVTQSPTHLIKTRGQQVTLRCSPKSGHDTVSWYQQALGQGPQFIFQYYEEEERQRGNFPDRFSGHQFPNYSSELNVNALLLGDSALYLCASSLALETQYFGPGTRLLVL.

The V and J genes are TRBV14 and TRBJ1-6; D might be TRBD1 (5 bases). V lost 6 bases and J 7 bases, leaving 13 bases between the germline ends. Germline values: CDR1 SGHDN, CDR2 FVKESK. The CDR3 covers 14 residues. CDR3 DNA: TGTGCCAGCAGTTTCAGGGAAGGGAATTCACCCCTCCACTTT. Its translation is CASSFREGNSPLHF.

In DNA, the CDR3 is TGTGCCCCGGGGAGGAGCTCTGGAAACACCATATATTTT. It is translated as CAPGRSSGNTIYF. The chain uses TRBV6-8 and TRBJ1-3; D not resolved. Per the germline V gene, CDR1 is MNHGY and CDR2 is SAAAGT. The V end was cut by 11 bases, the J end by 0 bases, with 11 bases between. The CDR3 contains 13 residues.

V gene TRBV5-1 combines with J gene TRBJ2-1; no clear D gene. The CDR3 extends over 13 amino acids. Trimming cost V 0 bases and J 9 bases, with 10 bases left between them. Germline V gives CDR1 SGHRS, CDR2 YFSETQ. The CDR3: CASSLAFRSEQFF. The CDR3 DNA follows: TGCGCCAGCAGCTTGGCTTTCAGGTCTGAGCAGTTCTTC.

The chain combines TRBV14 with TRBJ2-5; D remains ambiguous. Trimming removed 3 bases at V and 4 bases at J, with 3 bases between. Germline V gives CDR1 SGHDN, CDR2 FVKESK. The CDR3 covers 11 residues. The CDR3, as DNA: TGTGCCAGCAGCCAGGCAGAGACCCAGTACTTC. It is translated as CASSQAETQYF. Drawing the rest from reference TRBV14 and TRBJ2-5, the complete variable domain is EAGVTQFPSHSVIEKGQTVTLRCDPISGHDNLYWYRRVMGKEIKFLLHFVKESKQDESGMPNNRFLAERTGGTYSTLKVQPAELEDSGVYFCASSQAETQYFGPGTRLLVL.